This T cell receptor beta chain was captured in a study of blood T cell repertoires in COVID-19. About the research overall: Acute and convalescent COVID-19 samples came from the United States, Italy and Spain. PBMCs, B-cell-depleted T cells, or T cells provided the cDNA or gDNA that made up the material.

Source study methods: Amplifying reference gene primers gave estimates of nucleated cell counts. Some clones are missing from TCRdb's copy, which holds only in-frame ones; the method was immunoSEQ multiplex PCR. V, J and clone size are those of that table, while D and trimming were read from the DNA. The sample comprises approximately 300,000 clones, about nine tenths of which are singletons, and approximately 10% rests with the top ten. The material sequenced was peripheral blood. This TCR derives from a woman in her 30s with COVID-19, enrolled during active disease.

The CDR3 bases are TGTGCCAGCAGCTTAGTCGGACAAACCTACAATGAGCAGTTCTTC. It codes for CASSLVGQTYNEQFF. This chain connects TRBV7-9 to TRBJ2-1; D may be TRBD1 (5 bases). The ends were cut back, 1 base at V and 2 bases at J, with 9 bases in the middle. The length of the CDR3 is 15 residues. The germline V gene has CDR1 SEHNR and CDR2 FQNEAQ (reference sequence). Based on the CDR3 plus reference TRBV7-9 and TRBJ2-1, the full variable domain is DTGVSQNPRHKITKRGQNVTFRCDPISEHNRLYWYRQTLGQGPEFLTYFQNEAQLEKSRLLSDRFSAERPKGSFSTLEIQRTEQGDSAMYLCASSLVGQTYNEQFFGPGTRLTVL.